This TCR beta chain was obtained from a study of vaccination effects on CD4 cells after COVID-19. This table comes from immunoSEQ multiplex PCR, and its TCRdb copy is limited to in-frame clones, with some not included. The repertoire consists of tens of thousands of clones, with about four fifths occurring once and the leading ten covering under 3%. Study results and caveats: Marked clonal contraction of both clone types appeared late after vaccination. After vaccination of healthy people, only 1 of 255 vaccine-induced clones cross-reacted with common cold coronaviruses.

With respect to this clone: The antigen is undetermined.

This CDR3 comprises 12 residues. V lost 6 bases and J 1 base, leaving 6 bases between the germline ends. Germline CDR1 LGHNT, CDR2 FRNRAP. Before any sequencing was done, the ViraFEST assay used viral peptide pools to expand antigen-specific CD4+ T cells. CD4+ T cell isolation took place after approximately 11 days of culture. The study found no prior SARS-CoV-2 infection in the vaccine recipients, who tested negative for nucleocapsid antibodies. Half-medium replacement with IL-2 medium occurred on days 3 and 7. The receptor was derived from a human donor who received a COVID-19 vaccine. V gene TRBV12-5 combines with J gene TRBJ1-1, with D uncertain. This specimen was CD4+ T cells from PBMCs cultured with HCoV-NL63 spike peptides, taken before COVID-19 vaccination. CDR3 DNA sequence: TGTGCTAGTGGCCGGAAGAACACTGAAGCTTTCTTT. Protein: CASGRKNTEAFF.